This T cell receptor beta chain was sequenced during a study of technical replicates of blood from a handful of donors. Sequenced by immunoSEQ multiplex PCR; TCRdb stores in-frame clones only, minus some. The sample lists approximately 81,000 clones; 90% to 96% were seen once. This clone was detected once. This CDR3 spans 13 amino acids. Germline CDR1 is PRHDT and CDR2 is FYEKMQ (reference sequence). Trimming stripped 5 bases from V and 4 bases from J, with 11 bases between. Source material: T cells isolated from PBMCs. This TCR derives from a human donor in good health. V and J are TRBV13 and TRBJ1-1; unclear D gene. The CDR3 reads CASSATTGTEAFF. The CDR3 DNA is TGTGCCAGCAGCGCCACAACGGGCACTGAAGCTTTCTTT.